This T cell receptor beta chain emerged from a study of blood T cell repertoires in COVID-19. Study at large: Some COVID-19 samples were acute and others convalescent; all came from the United States, Italy and Spain.

This CDR3 contains 16 residues. Unmatched junction bases numbered 3, after V lost 0 bases and J lost 1 base. CDR1 is SGHDT, CDR2 YYEEEE, per germline. In the source study's methods: Estimated nucleated cell counts came from reference gene primer amplification. The method was immunoSEQ multiplex PCR; TCRdb's version includes in-frame clones alone and lacks a portion of them. D and trimming come from the DNA, and the V and J calls and clone size come from that table. The table records a few hundred thousand clones, around 86% of them present only once. This clone was recorded once. Material: peripheral blood. The receptor comes from a woman aged 50 to 65 with acute or convalescent COVID-19. V and J are TRBV5-6 and TRBJ2-1; the match to TRBD1 covers 8 bases. CDR3 sequence reads: CASSLVTGVSYNEQFF. In nucleotides, the CDR3 is TGTGCCAGCAGCTTGGTGACAGGGGTATCCTACAATGAGCAGTTCTTC.